The rows below give T cell receptor beta chains drawn from one sample of a study of T cell changes during pregnancy in multiple sclerosis. Measured with immunoSEQ multiplex PCR; TCRdb has only the in-frame clones, and not every one. The sample has some 60,000 clones, about 92% seen once; the top ten hold under 2%. The input for sequencing was peripheral blood, taken after pregnancy. The receptors were gathered from a female donor with multiple sclerosis, enrolled in a pregnancy study. The CDR3 runs from the conserved cysteine through the conserved F or W. The D gene is left open where the match is weak. Clone size is given for some rows only: seen once, a few or many times, or a class if the clone is expanded.

>NA|NA|TRBV15|TRBJ1-2
CATSRDTGGIGYTF
TGTGCCACCAGCAGAGATACGGGAGGAATTGGCTACACCTTC
>NA|NA|TRBV6-5|TRBJ2-3
CASSYPSSDTQYF
TGTGCCAGCAGTTACCCCTCTTCAGATACGCAGTATTTT
>TRBD1|NA|TRBV28|TRBJ2-1
CASSPRTGYNEQFF
TGTGCCAGCAGTCCTCGGACAGGCTACAATGAGCAGTTCTTC
>TRBD1|NA|TRBV7-9|TRBJ2-1
CASSLVGTGLNEQFF
TGTGCCAGCAGCTTAGTTGGGACAGGGCTCAATGAGCAGTTCTTC
>NA|NA|TRBV7-9|TRBJ2-7
CASSLPPASGPYEQYF
TGTGCCAGCAGCTTACCCCCCGCAAGCGGACCCTACGAGCAGTACTTC
>TRBD2|NA|TRBV28|TRBJ2-1
CASSLRLAGYNEQFF
TGTGCCAGCAGTCTTAGACTAGCGGGATACAATGAGCAGTTCTTC
>NA|NA|TRBV27|TRBJ2-5
CASSLFAGDGETQYF
TGTGCCAGCAGTTTATTCGCAGGGGATGGAGAGACCCAGTACTTC
>TRBD2|NA|TRBV9|TRBJ2-1
CASSVAGGPNEQFF
TGTGCCAGCAGCGTAGCGGGAGGGCCAAATGAGCAGTTCTTC
>TRBD2|NA|TRBV5-4|TRBJ2-1
CASSLGRESFNEQFF
TGTGCCAGCAGCTTGGGGCGGGAGAGTTTCAATGAGCAGTTCTTC
>TRBD1|NA|TRBV14|TRBJ1-4
CASSQNQGGNEKLFF
TGTGCCAGCAGCCAGAACCAGGGGGGTAATGAAAAACTGTTTTTT
>TRBD1|NA|TRBV7-3|TRBJ2-7
CASSLSTGVPYEQYF
TGTGCCAGCAGCTTATCCACAGGGGTCCCCTACGAGCAGTACTTC
>NA|NA|TRBV5-1|TRBJ1-2
CASSLAPELYGYTF
TGCGCCAGCAGCTTGGCCCCCGAACTCTATGGCTACACCTTC
>TRBD2|NA|TRBV29-1|TRBJ2-5
CSVESGSSGRVQETQYF
TGCAGCGTTGAATCAGGGTCAAGCGGGAGAGTTCAAGAGACCCAGTACTTC
>TRBD2|NA|TRBV7-2|TRBJ2-4
CASSFPRLAGANIQYF
TGTGCCAGCAGCTTTCCCAGACTAGCGGGGGCGAACATTCAGTACTTC
>NA|NA|TRBV28|TRBJ2-4
CASSLPGRLAKNIQYF
TGTGCCAGCAGTCTACCAGGGAGGTTAGCCAAAAACATTCAGTACTTC
>NA|NA|TRBV27|TRBJ1-6
CASRNRDGFDRSSYNSPLHF
TGTGCCAGCAGAAACAGGGACGGATTTGACCGTAGCTCCTATAATTCACCCCTCCACTTT
>NA|NA|TRBV29-1|TRBJ2-7
CSVVTQSSYEQYF
TGCAGCGTTGTTACACAGAGCTCCTACGAGCAGTACTTC
>NA|NA|TRBV11-2|TRBJ2-6
CASRGSSGANVLTF
TGTGCCAGCCGAGGGAGCTCTGGGGCCAACGTCCTGACTTTC
>NA|NA|TRBV7-9|TRBJ1-1
CASSFLRENTEAFF
TGTGCCAGCAGCTTTCTCAGGGAGAACACTGAAGCTTTCTTT
>TRBD2|NA|TRBV2|TRBJ2-7
CASSGTSASYEQYF
TGTGCCAGCAGTGGGACTAGCGCCTCCTACGAGCAGTACTTC
>NA|NA|TRBV7-9|TRBJ2-5
CASSPLSAGKETQYF
TGTGCCAGCAGCCCGTTGAGTGCGGGGAAGGAGACCCAGTACTTC
>NA|NA|TRBV4-2|TRBJ2-2
CASSQLDLSSNTGELFF
TGTGCCAGCAGCCAACTCGACTTGTCTTCGAACACCGGGGAGTTGTTTTTT
>NA|NA|TRBV18|TRBJ2-7
CASSTDSSYEQYF
TGTGCCAGCTCAACTGACAGTTCCTACGAGCAGTACTTC
>TRBD1|NA|TRBV7-9|TRBJ1-2
CASSRGTDKENYGYTF
TGTGCCAGCAGCAGGGGGACAGACAAAGAGAACTATGGCTACACCTTC
>TRBD2|NA|TRBV18|TRBJ2-2
CASSPGTSGATGELFF
TGTGCCAGCTCACCCGGGACTAGCGGGGCCACCGGGGAGCTGTTTTTT
>NA|NA|TRBV27|TRBJ2-7
CASRREWGYEQYF
TGTGCCAGCAGAAGGGAGTGGGGCTACGAGCAGTACTTC
>NA|NA|TRBV5-4|TRBJ2-2
CASSPPGTKNTGELFF
TGTGCCAGCAGCCCCCCCGGGACAAAGAACACCGGGGAGCTGTTTTTT
>NA|NA|TRBV4-2|TRBJ1-3
CASSQDGASGNTIYF
TGTGCCAGCAGCCAAGATGGAGCCTCTGGAAACACCATATATTTT
>TRBD2|NA|TRBV5-1|TRBJ2-1
CASSNGLVIGYNEQFF
TGCGCCAGCAGCAACGGACTAGTTATTGGCTACAATGAGCAGTTCTTC
>TRBD1|NA|TRBV27|TRBJ1-1
CASIRGPGLNTEAFF
TGTGCCAGCATCAGGGGGCCAGGGTTGAACACTGAAGCTTTCTTT
>TRBD2|NA|TRBV19|TRBJ2-1
CASSMRLAGGNEQFF
TGTGCCAGTAGTATGAGACTAGCGGGAGGCAATGAGCAGTTCTTC
>NA|NA|TRBV5-1|TRBJ2-5
CASSLQGGQETQYF
TGCGCCAGCAGCTTGCAGGGGGGACAAGAGACCCAGTACTTC
>TRBD1|NA|TRBV7-9|TRBJ2-7
CASRPDREVSEQYF
TGTGCCAGCAGACCCGACAGGGAAGTTAGCGAGCAGTACTTC
>NA|once|TRBV10-3|TRBJ2-6
CAITGNPRAGANVLTF
TGTGCCATCACGGGGAACCCTAGGGCTGGGGCCAACGTCCTGACTTTC
>TRBD1|NA|TRBV2|TRBJ2-1
CASSEDRGFDEQFF
TGTGCCAGCAGTGAAGACAGGGGGTTCGATGAGCAGTTCTTC
>NA|NA|TRBV6-6|TRBJ2-3
CASSQLVRDTQYF
TGTGCCAGCAGCCAACTAGTTAGAGATACGCAGTATTTT
>NA|NA|TRBV7-2|TRBJ2-7
CASSPGYNEQYF
TGTGCCAGCAGCCCAGGGTATAACGAGCAGTACTTC
>NA|NA|TRBV27|TRBJ1-1
CASTPGRPNTEAFF
TGTGCCAGCACCCCTGGGAGACCGAACACTGAAGCTTTCTTT
>TRBD2|NA|TRBV7-4|TRBJ2-7
CASSYPSGTSGTPGSYEQYF
TGTGCCAGCAGTTATCCCTCCGGGACTAGCGGGACCCCAGGTAGCTACGAGCAGTACTTC
>NA|NA|TRBV19|TRBJ1-2
CASSKLPDSYGYTF
TGTGCCAGTAGTAAACTTCCAGACAGCTATGGCTACACCTTC
>TRBD2|NA|TRBV4-2|TRBJ2-2
CASSPRMVAGVANTGELFF
TGTGCCAGCAGCCCTCGGATGGTAGCGGGAGTGGCGAACACCGGGGAGCTGTTTTTT
>NA|NA|TRBV10-3|TRBJ1-4
CAISESCPPPRGGATNEKLFF
TGTGCCATCAGTGAGTCGTGTCCCCCGCCCCGGGGGGGGGCAACTAATGAAAAACTGTTTTTT
>NA|NA|TRBV18|TRBJ1-1
CASSLQENTEAFF
TGTGCCAGCTCATTACAGGAGAACACTGAAGCTTTCTTT
>TRBD1|NA|TRBV5-1|TRBJ1-1
CASSPGQGLVGTEAFF
TGCGCCAGCAGCCCGGGACAGGGACTGGTTGGGACTGAAGCTTTCTTT
>TRBD1|NA|TRBV19|TRBJ2-5
CASSITGGSVTTQYF
TGTGCCAGTAGTATAACAGGGGGGTCGGTCACGACCCAGTACTTC
>TRBD2|NA|TRBV29-1|TRBJ2-7
CSVVLAGLNEQYF
TGCAGCGTTGTTCTAGCGGGACTGAACGAGCAGTACTTC
>TRBD1|NA|TRBV7-2|TRBJ1-2
CASSLARTGDYGYTF
TGTGCCAGCAGCTTAGCGAGGACAGGTGACTATGGCTACACCTTC
>NA|NA|TRBV9|TRBJ2-7
CASSVGVDSSYEQYF
TGTGCCAGCAGCGTAGGTGTAGACAGCTCCTACGAGCAGTACTTC